One sample yielded the 24 T cell receptor beta chains listed below, sequenced in a study of blood T cells in healthy people across ages (dated by TCRdb to the mid-2010s). Receptor libraries were prepared by 5' RACE. The instrument was an Illumina HiSeq 2500. A second PCR of roughly 7 to 12 cycles was performed with a sample-barcoded 5' primer and a J-beta primer mix. In TCRdb, the public reads were trimmed at Q25 with fastp and aligned with MiXCR, with productive beta chains retained. Under each unique CDR3 protein, matching rows form one entry showing the most common genes and DNA. The sample includes roughly 1.7 million distinct CDR3 sequences, with around 36% observed a single time. About 11% of the sample comes from the top ten. What was sequenced was blood. The receptors stem from a woman aged 25 to 39 in good health.

Only one count was recorded for this clonotype. The chain carries TRBV27 and TRBJ2-5, with D perhaps given as TRBD1 or TRBD2 (6 bases each). TRBJ2-7 matches the DNA end more closely, so the J call is doubtful. Per the germline V gene, CDR1 is MNHEY and CDR2 is SMNVEV (reference sequence). This CDR3 comprises 15 residues. The CDR3 nucleotides read TGTGCCAGCAGTTTATCCGGCGGAGGGGGGAGCGAGCAGTACTTC. Translation: CASSLSGGGGSEQYF.

This clonotype was seen a handful of times. J is TRBJ1-2 and V is TRBV30; D may be TRBD1 (6 bases). V gave up 5 bases and J gave up 8 bases, with 15 bases separating them. Germline values: CDR1 GTSNPN, CDR2 SVGIG (reference sequence). There are 12 residues in the CDR3. The CDR3 DNA is TGTGCCTGGCTCCAGGGGCAGGGAGGCTACACCTTC. Translation gives CAWLQGQGGYTF.

This clonotype was picked up a small number of times. V and J are TRBV6-6 and TRBJ1-1; D call uncertain. This CDR3 comprises 13 residues. Trimming pared 2 bases from V and 1 base from J, leaving 5 bases between. Germline CDR1 is MNHNY and CDR2 is SVGAGI (reference sequence). DNA for the CDR3: TGTGCCAGCAGTTACATACCGAACACTGAAGCTTTCTTT. Translated, it gives CASSYIPNTEAFF.

The V call is TRBV7-2, the J call TRBJ2-1; D is possibly TRBD1 (6 bases). CDR1 is SGHTA and CDR2 is FQGNSA in the germline V gene. The length of the CDR3 is 16 residues. V shed 2 bases and J shed 6 bases, with 17 bases lying between them. The CDR3 protein is CASSLLLGTLSNEQFF. CDR3 coding DNA: TGTGCCAGCAGCTTATTACTGGGGACACTCTCCAATGAGCAGTTCTTC.

The chain uses TRBV2 and TRBJ1-2; D unclear. Germline V gene sequence: CDR1 SNHLY, CDR2 FYNNEI. The CDR3 runs 13 residues. With 0 bases removed from V and 3 bases from J, the gap between germline ends came to 5 bases. The CDR3 DNA sequence: TGTGCCAGCAGTGAAGCGCGATACTATGGCTACACCTTC. Its translation is CASSEARYYGYTF. Complete variable domain (other parts from reference TRBV2 and TRBJ1-2): EPEVTQTPSHQVTQMGQEVILRCVPISNHLYFYWYRQILGQKVEFLVSFYNNEISEKSEIFDDQFSVERPDGSNFTLKIRSTKLEDSAMYFCASSEARYYGYTFGSGTRLTVV.

The rearrangement links TRBV27 to TRBJ2-3; TRBD1 matches at 8 bases. J lost 4 bases, V lost 3 bases, and 3 bases had no gene match. CDR3 length equals 14 residues. Germline lookup yields CDR1 MNHEY and CDR2 SMNVEV (reference sequence). For the CDR3, the DNA is TGTGCCAGCAGTTTGACAGGGGCCTCAGATACGCAGTATTTT. The encoded protein is CASSLTGASDTQYF.

The chain recombines TRBV20-1 with TRBJ2-1, with 9 bases fitting TRBD2. Looked up from germline, CDR1 is DFQATT and CDR2 is SNEGSKA (reference sequence). The CDR3 runs to 14 residues. With 5 bases clipped from V and 1 base from J, the junction kept 3 bases outside the gene matches. The CDR3: CSAASGASYNEQFF. CDR3 nucleotides: TGCAGTGCTGCTAGCGGGGCTTCCTACAATGAGCAGTTCTTC.

This clonotype occurred many times. V gene TRBV4-1 combines with J gene TRBJ2-1; 9 positions match TRBD1. The CDR3 runs 16 residues. Germline V gene data show CDR1 as MGHRA and CDR2 as YSYEKL. J was trimmed by 7 bases and V by 7 bases; bases with no gene match: 14. The CDR3 bases are TGCGCCAGCACCCCAATCACAGGGGGCGTGGGTAATGAGCAGTTCTTC. This sequence encodes CASTPITGGVGNEQFF.

This clonotype turned up a few times. The V call is TRBV11-2, the J call TRBJ2-7; TRBD2 is a possible D gene (7 bases). In germline, CDR1 is SGHAT, CDR2 FQNNGV. Trimming took off 8 bases at V and 7 bases at J, with 24 bases between the two ends. The CDR3 has 15 residues. CDR3 sequence: CASAGAEWGRGEQYF. CDR3 bases: TGTGCCAGCGCGGGGGCCGAATGGGGGAGGGGAGAGCAGTACTTC. The full variable domain, rest sourced from reference TRBV11-2 and TRBJ2-7, is EAGVAQSPRYKIIEKRQSVAFWCNPISGHATLYWYQQILGQGPKLLIQFQNNGVVDDSQLPKDRFSAERLKGVDSTLKIQPAKLEDSAVYLCASAGAEWGRGEQYFGPGTRLTVT.

This clonotype was seen a few times. This chain links TRBV3-1 with TRBJ1-1, with 8 positions matching TRBD1. V lost 3 bases, J lost 0 bases, and 9 bases stayed unmatched. Germline CDR1 LGHDT, CDR2 YNNKEL (reference sequence). The CDR3 length is 17 residues. The DNA of the CDR3 is TGTGCCAGCAGCCACCCCCCCCAGGGGGCGATGAACACTGAAGCTTTCTTT. Translation: CASSHPPQGAMNTEAFF.

This chain uses TRBV20-1 with TRBJ2-7, with TRBD1 identical over 11 bases. Per germline, CDR1 DFQATT and CDR2 SNEGSKA (reference sequence). This CDR3 is built from 13 residues. The trim removed 5 bases at V and 6 bases at J, leaving 6 bases unmatched. CDR3: CSAEGQGAAEQYF. The CDR3 coding sequence is TGCAGTGCTGAAGGACAGGGGGCCGCCGAGCAGTACTTC.

The V call is TRBV11-2, the J call TRBJ1-2; D gene unclear. The V gene's germline CDR1 is SGHAT and CDR2 FQNNGV. V lost 5 bases, J lost 3 bases, and 13 bases lay in between. The CDR3 sequence is 14 residues long. Written as DNA, the CDR3 is TGTGCCAGCAGCCCTTTTCGGGGATACTATGGCTACACCTTC. This sequence encodes CASSPFRGYYGYTF.

With respect to this clonotype: A much bigger clone sits one base away, suggesting this may be a read error. The chain combines TRBV20-1 with TRBJ2-5; TRBD2 aligns across 7 bases. TRBJ2-7 explains the end of the DNA better; the J call may be wrong. Germline CDR1 and CDR2: DFQATT and SNEGSKA (reference sequence). The CDR3 spans 14 residues. The CDR3 loop is CSAPLWEGIYEQYF. Written as DNA, the CDR3 is TGCAGTGCACCCCTGTGGGAGGGGATTTACGAGCAGTACTTC.

V is TRBV6-1 and J is TRBJ2-1; 14 bases match TRBD2. The V segment lost 1 base and the J segment 9 bases; nucleotides outside the gene matches: 2. Germline values: CDR1 MNHNS, CDR2 SASEGT. The CDR3 runs to 15 residues. In DNA form, the CDR3 reads TGTGCCAGCAGTGAAGGGGGGACTAGCGGGAGTGAGCAGTTCTTC. It specifies CASSEGGTSGSEQFF.

This clonotype was counted between two and nine times. This chain uses TRBV6-5 with TRBJ2-1, with 10 bases identical to TRBD2. The CDR3 consists of 14 residues. The germline V gene has CDR1 MNHEY and CDR2 SVGAGI. The J segment lost 13 bases and the V segment lost 5 bases, leaving 11 bases of the junction unmatched. Written as DNA, the CDR3 is TGTGCCAGCAGTGCCAGTGCTAGCGGGAGACTACAGTTCTTC. It specifies CASSASASGRLQFF.

The sample holds a few counts of this clonotype. With a much larger clone just one base away, this may be a read error. The V and J genes are TRBV4-1 and TRBJ1-4; no definite D call. The CDR3 covers 12 residues. CDR1 is MGHRA and CDR2 is YSYEKL in the germline V gene. The germline V and J ends were trimmed by 4 bases and 7 bases, with 7 bases remaining between them. The CDR3 loop is CASSPDCEKLFF. The CDR3 DNA follows: TGCGCCAGCAGCCCCGACTGTGAAAAACTGTTTTTT.

The J gene is TRBJ1-1, the V gene TRBV20-1; D remains unclear. With 4 bases removed from V and 1 base from J, the gap between germline ends came to 13 bases. The CDR3 totals 14 residues. Germline loops: CDR1 DFQATT, CDR2 SNEGSKA (reference sequence). The CDR3 nucleotides read TGCAGTGCTACCCCTCTAGTCCGGAACACTGAAGCTTTCTTT. Residues: CSATPLVRNTEAFF.

Note on this clonotype: This sequence may be a read error, since a much larger clone differs from it by one base. This sequence joins TRBV27 and TRBJ1-6; 8 bases fit TRBD1. The germline gives CDR1 MNHEY, CDR2 SMNVEV (reference sequence). The CDR3 runs 14 residues. The ends lost 6 bases at V and 6 bases at J; junction bases unmatched: 4. CDR3 nucleotide sequence: TGTGCCAGCAGGTACGACAGGGGTAATTCACCCCTCCACTTT. Translation gives CASRYDRGNSPLHF.

The table lists this clonotype with a few counts. The chain joins TRBV20-1 to TRBJ1-2; D perhaps matches TRBD1 (6 bases). Trimming left V 5 bases short and J 8 bases short, with 24 bases between. CDR3 length equals 15 residues. Germline CDR1 reads DFQATT; CDR2 reads SNEGSKA (reference sequence). The CDR3 loop is CSAPTLPGAVSGYTF. For the CDR3, the DNA is TGCAGTGCTCCCACCCTGCCGGGGGCGGTGTCGGGCTACACCTTC.

The table lists this clonotype with a few counts. The rearrangement uses TRBV6-1 and TRBJ1-2; D not certain. The V gene lost 0 bases and the J gene lost 11 bases, with 13 bases spanning the gap. CDR3 length: 13 amino acids. Germline lookup yields CDR1 MNHNS and CDR2 SASEGT. The CDR3 loop reads CASSEANIGGYTF. In nucleotides, the CDR3 is TGTGCCAGCAGTGAAGCAAATATCGGAGGTTACACCTTC.

In its sample, this clonotype was seen a few times. The chain recombines TRBV14 with TRBJ2-3; D gene ambiguous. The V end lost 4 bases, the J end lost 2 bases, and 16 bases lay between the germline ends. Per the germline V gene, CDR1 is SGHDN and CDR2 is FVKESK. CDR3 length equals 16 residues. The CDR3 DNA reads as TGTGCCAGCAGCCGACGCGACTCAGTCCCCACAGATACGCAGTATTTT. It yields the protein CASSRRDSVPTDTQYF.

The J gene is TRBJ2-2, the V gene TRBV27; possibly TRBD1 or TRBD2 for D (5 bases each). The CDR3 length is 15 residues. Trimming removed 3 bases from V and 6 bases from J, with 14 bases in between. Germline-derived CDR1 and CDR2 are MNHEY and SMNVEV (reference sequence). This CDR3 reads CASSFSGTPPGELFF. For the CDR3, the DNA is TGTGCCAGCAGTTTCTCCGGGACCCCTCCCGGGGAGCTGTTTTTT.

In its sample, this clonotype was seen a few times. The chain recombines TRBV20-1 with TRBJ2-7; TRBD1 matches 12 bases. V was pared by 7 bases and J by 2 bases, with 12 bases of the junction left unmatched. The CDR3 spans 16 residues. Germline assignment: CDR1 DFQATT and CDR2 SNEGSKA (reference sequence). The CDR3 reads CSVRGTGGAGAYEQYF. The CDR3 DNA follows: TGCAGTGTTAGGGGGACAGGGGGCGCAGGGGCCTACGAGCAGTACTTC.

The chain is built from TRBV24-1 and TRBJ2-4, with TRBD1 matching over 7 bases. Germline CDR1 and CDR2: KGHDR and SFDVKD. This CDR3 is built from 18 residues. V dropped 3 bases and J dropped 0; count of bases not matched to a gene: 10. The CDR3 spells CATSDHRDRSIAKNIQYF. CDR3 DNA sequence: TGTGCCACCAGTGATCACAGGGACAGATCGATAGCCAAAAACATTCAGTACTTC.